This T cell receptor beta chain derives from a study of blood T cells in healthy people across ages. This clonotype was counted between two and nine times. Its antigen is unidentified. Extraction yielded at least 6 micrograms of total RNA per sample. Study observations and caveats: Estimates based on one million T cells were treated as lower bounds. Expanded clonotype changes were possibly confounded by unknown donor CMV status.

A second PCR, run for 7 to 11 cycles, used a sample-barcoded 5' primer plus a J-beta primer mix. A tag from a template-switch adaptor with 12 random nucleotides marked each cDNA molecule. TCRdb recomputed calls from the 5' RACE reads with MiXCR, one row per CDR3 protein. The table has around 990,000 distinct CDR3 sequences, around two fifths seen once. The CDR3 sequence is 13 residues long. The germline CDR1 and CDR2 sequences are SQVTM and ANQGSEA. V lost 6 bases and J lost 0, with 11 bases in between. Material for sequencing was blood. The rearrangement joins TRBV29-1 to TRBJ1-1; weak D call: TRBD1 (6 bases). This TCR was recovered from a man aged 18 to 35 in good health. The CDR3 bases are TGCAGCGTCGGACAGATCATGAACACTGAAGCTTTCTTT. Its protein is CSVGQIMNTEAFF.